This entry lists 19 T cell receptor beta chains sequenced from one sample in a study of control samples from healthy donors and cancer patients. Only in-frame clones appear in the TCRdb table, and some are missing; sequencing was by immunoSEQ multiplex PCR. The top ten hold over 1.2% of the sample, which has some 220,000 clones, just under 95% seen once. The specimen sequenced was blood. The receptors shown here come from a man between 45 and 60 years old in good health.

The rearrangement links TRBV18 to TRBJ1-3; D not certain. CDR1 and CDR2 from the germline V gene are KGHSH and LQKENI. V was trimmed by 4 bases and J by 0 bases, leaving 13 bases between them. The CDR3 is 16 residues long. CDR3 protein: CASSLGSSHSGNTIYF. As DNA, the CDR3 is TGTGCCAGCTCACTCGGATCCTCGCACTCTGGAAACACCATATATTTT.

The CDR3 here is CASRIAERGIQETQYF. CDR3 in DNA: TGTGCCAGCAGAATAGCTGAGCGGGGGATTCAAGAGACCCAGTACTTC. The chain is built from TRBV28 and TRBJ2-5; 8 nucleotides line up with TRBD2. J gave up 2 bases and V 6 bases, and 11 bases lay outside the gene matches. Germline loops: CDR1 MDHEN, CDR2 SYDVKM. This CDR3 contains 16 residues.

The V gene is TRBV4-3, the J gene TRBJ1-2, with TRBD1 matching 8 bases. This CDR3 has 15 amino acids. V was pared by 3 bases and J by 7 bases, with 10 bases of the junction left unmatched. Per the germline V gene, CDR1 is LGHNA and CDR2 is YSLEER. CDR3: CASSQGTGFAGGYTF. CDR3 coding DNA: TGCGCCAGCAGCCAGGGGACAGGCTTCGCGGGTGGCTACACCTTC.

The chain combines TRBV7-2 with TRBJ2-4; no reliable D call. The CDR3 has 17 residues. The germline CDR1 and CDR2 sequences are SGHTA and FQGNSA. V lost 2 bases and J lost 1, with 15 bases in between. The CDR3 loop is CASSLRRASTAKNIQYF. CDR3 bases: TGTGCCAGCAGCTTACGTCGGGCCAGTACGGCCAAAAACATTCAGTACTTC.

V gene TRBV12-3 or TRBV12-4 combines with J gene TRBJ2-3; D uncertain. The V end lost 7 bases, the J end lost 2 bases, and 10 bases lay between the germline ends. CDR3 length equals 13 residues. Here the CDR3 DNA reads TGTGCCAGCATCACCCCGGCCACAGATACGCAGTATTTT. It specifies CASITPATDTQYF.

This CDR3 is CASSVGLSGGITDTQYF. In nucleotides, the CDR3 is TGTGCCAGCAGCGTAGGGCTTAGCGGGGGCATCACAGATACGCAGTATTTT. V usage is TRBV9 and J usage is TRBJ2-3; 9 nucleotides align to TRBD2. The CDR3 is 17 residues long. Germline V CDR1 and CDR2: SGDLS, YYNGEE. The ends lost 0 bases at V and 2 bases at J; junction bases unmatched: 7.

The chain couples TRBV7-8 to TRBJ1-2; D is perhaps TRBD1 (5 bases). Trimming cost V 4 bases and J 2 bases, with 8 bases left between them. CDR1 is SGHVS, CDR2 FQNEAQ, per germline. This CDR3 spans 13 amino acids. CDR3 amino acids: CASSSQGNYGYTF. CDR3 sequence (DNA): TGTGCCAGCAGCTCGCAGGGAAACTATGGCTACACCTTC. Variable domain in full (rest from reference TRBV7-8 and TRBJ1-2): GAGVSQSPRYKVAKRGQDVALRCDPISGHVSLFWYQQALGQGPEFLTYFQNEAQLDKSGLPSDRFFAERPEGSVSTLKIQRTQQEDSAVYLCASSSQGNYGYTFGSGTRLTVV.

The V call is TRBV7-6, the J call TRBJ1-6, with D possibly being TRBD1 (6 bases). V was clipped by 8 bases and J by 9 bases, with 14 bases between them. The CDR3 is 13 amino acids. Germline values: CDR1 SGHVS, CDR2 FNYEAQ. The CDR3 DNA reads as TGTGCCAGCGGGAGGGACATAGCTTCACCCCTCCACTTT. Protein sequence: CASGRDIASPLHF.

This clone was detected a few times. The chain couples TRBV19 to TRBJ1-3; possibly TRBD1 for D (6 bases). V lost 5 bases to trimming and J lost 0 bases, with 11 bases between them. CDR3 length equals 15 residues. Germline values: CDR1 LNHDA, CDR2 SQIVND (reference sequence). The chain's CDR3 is CASSRQVDSGNTIYF. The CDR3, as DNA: TGTGCCAGTAGTCGACAGGTGGACTCTGGAAACACCATATATTTT.

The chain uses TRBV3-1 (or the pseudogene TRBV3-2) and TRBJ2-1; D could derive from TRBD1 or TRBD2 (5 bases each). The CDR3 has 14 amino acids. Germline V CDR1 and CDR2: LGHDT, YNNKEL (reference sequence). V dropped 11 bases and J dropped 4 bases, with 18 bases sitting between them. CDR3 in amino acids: CAPGLLRTYNEQFF. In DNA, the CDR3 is TGTGCCCCCGGACTCCTTAGGACATACAATGAGCAGTTCTTC.

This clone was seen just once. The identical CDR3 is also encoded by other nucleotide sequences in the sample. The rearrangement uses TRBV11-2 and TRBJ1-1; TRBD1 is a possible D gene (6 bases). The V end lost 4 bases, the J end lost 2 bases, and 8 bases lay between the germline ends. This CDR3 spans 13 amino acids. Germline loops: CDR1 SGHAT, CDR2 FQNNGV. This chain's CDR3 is CASSSDRNTEAFF. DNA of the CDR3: TGTGCCAGCAGCTCGGACAGAAACACTGAAGCTTTCTTT.

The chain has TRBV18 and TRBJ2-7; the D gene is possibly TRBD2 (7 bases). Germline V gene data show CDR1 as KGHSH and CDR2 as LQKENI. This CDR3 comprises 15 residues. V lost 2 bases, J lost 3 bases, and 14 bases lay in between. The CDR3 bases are TGTGCCAGCTCACCAGGGGGGGCCGAACGCTACGAGCAGTACTTC. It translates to CASSPGGAERYEQYF.

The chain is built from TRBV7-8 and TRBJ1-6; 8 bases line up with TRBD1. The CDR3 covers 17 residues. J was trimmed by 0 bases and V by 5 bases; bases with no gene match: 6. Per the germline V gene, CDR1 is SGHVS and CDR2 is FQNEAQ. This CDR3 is CASSGRQGSSYNSPLHF. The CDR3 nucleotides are TGTGCCAGCAGCGGCCGACAGGGGAGCTCCTATAATTCACCCCTCCACTTT.

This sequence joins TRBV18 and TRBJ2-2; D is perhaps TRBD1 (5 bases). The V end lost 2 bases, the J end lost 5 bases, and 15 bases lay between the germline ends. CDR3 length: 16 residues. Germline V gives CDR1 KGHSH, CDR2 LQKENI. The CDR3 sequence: CASSPNQQDLTGELFF. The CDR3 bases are TGTGCCAGCTCACCAAATCAACAGGATTTGACCGGGGAGCTGTTTTTT.

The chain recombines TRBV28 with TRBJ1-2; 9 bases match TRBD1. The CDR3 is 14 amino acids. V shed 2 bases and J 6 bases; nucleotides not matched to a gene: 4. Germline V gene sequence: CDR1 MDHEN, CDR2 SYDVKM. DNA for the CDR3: TGTGCCAGCAGTTTAGGGGACAGGGTCGATGGCTACACCTTC. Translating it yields CASSLGDRVDGYTF.

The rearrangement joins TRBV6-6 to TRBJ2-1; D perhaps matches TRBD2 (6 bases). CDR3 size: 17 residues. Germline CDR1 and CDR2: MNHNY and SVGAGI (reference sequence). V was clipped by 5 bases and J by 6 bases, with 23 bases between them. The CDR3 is CASSRPGLQYRPNEQFF. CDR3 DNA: TGTGCCAGCAGTCGGCCGGGACTCCAGTATCGGCCCAATGAGCAGTTCTTC.

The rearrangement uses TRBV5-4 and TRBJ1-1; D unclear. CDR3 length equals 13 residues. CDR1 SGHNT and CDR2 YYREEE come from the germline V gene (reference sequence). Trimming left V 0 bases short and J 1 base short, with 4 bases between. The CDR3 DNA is TGTGCCAGCAGCTTGGGGGGGAACACTGAAGCTTTCTTT. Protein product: CASSLGGNTEAFF.

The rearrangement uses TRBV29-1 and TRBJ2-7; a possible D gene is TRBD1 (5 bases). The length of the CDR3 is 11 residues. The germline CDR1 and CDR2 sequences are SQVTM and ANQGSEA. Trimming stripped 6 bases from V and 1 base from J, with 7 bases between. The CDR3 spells CSVYRSYEQYF. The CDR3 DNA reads TGCAGCGTATACAGGTCCTACGAGCAGTACTTC.

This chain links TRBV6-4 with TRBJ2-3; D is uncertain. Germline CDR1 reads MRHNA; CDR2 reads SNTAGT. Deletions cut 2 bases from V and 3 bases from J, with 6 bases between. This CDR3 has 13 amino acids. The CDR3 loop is CASSDDDTDTQYF. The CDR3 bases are TGTGCCAGCAGTGACGATGATACAGATACGCAGTATTTT.